One and the same sample provided the 14 T cell receptor beta chains below, sequenced in a study of blood T cell repertoires in COVID-19. The method was immunoSEQ multiplex PCR; TCRdb's version includes in-frame clones alone and lacks a portion of them. The table lists 130,000 to 150,000 clones, approximately 86% of them singletons. Sequenced material: peripheral blood. Receptors originate from a woman aged 40 to 50 with active or convalescent COVID-19.

The rearrangement links TRBV27 to TRBJ1-5, with unresolved D. This CDR3 comprises 15 residues. The germline V gene encodes CDR1 MNHEY and CDR2 SMNVEV (reference sequence). Trimming cost V 0 bases and J 9 bases, with 15 bases left between them. In nucleotides, the CDR3 is TGTGCCAGCAGTTTATCCCCTCCGGGGATCTCGCCCCAGCATTTT. Its protein is CASSLSPPGISPQHF.

CDR3 sequence: CASSWGGLSYEQYF. The CDR3 DNA reads as TGCGCCAGCAGTTGGGGGGGCCTCTCCTACGAGCAGTACTTC. The J gene is TRBJ2-7, the V gene TRBV5-1; D is possibly TRBD2 (7 bases). Germline-derived CDR1 and CDR2 are SGHRS and YFSETQ. V shed 5 bases and J shed 0 bases, with 12 bases lying between them. The CDR3 consists of 14 residues.

The gene calls are TRBV7-7 and TRBJ2-2, with D perhaps matching TRBD2 (6 bases). V lost 5 bases to trimming and J lost 3 bases, with 19 bases between them. Germline CDR1 SSHAT, CDR2 FNYEAQ (reference sequence). CDR3 size: 17 residues. CDR3 nucleotide sequence: TGTGCCAGCAGCCCACTAGCAGGAGCCACGGACACCGGGGAGCTGTTTTTT. Its protein product is CASSPLAGATDTGELFF.

The chain carries TRBV3-1 (or the pseudogene TRBV3-2) and TRBJ2-2; TRBD1 might be the D (6 bases). The CDR3 runs to 14 residues. The V gene's germline CDR1 is LGHDT and CDR2 YNNKEL (reference sequence). V lost 5 bases, J lost 5 bases, and 12 bases lay in between. The CDR3 spells CASSFNRVTGELFF. In DNA, the CDR3 is TGTGCCAGCAGCTTTAACAGGGTAACCGGGGAGCTGTTTTTT.

In its sample, this clone was seen a few times. The chain links TRBV15 to TRBJ2-5; D is possibly TRBD2 (7 bases). V lost 3 bases and J lost 5, with 22 bases in between. The CDR3 is made up of 17 amino acids. Per germline, CDR1 LNHNV and CDR2 YYDKDF (reference sequence). CDR3 in DNA: TGTGCCACCAGCAGGTTAACAGGGACTACGCTTAGGGAGACCCAGTACTTC. Translating gives CATSRLTGTTLRETQYF.

This clone has more than one count but fewer than ten. CDR3 nucleotides: TGTGCCATCAGACTAGCGGGAGCAGAGACCCAGTACTTC. It yields the protein CAIRLAGAETQYF. The chain combines TRBV10-3 with TRBJ2-5; 11 bases match TRBD2. V trimming: 6 bases; J trimming: 4 bases; junction bases outside the gene matches: 1. The CDR3 is 13 amino acids. Germline CDR1 reads ENHRY; CDR2 reads SYGVKD.

The genes are TRBV9 and TRBJ1-3, with D tentatively TRBD1 (6 bases). Trimming took off 0 bases at V and 0 bases at J, with 19 bases between the two ends. Germline CDR1 and CDR2: SGDLS and YYNGEE. This CDR3 contains 19 residues. The DNA for the CDR3 is TGTGCCAGCAGCGTAGGGCCACAGGGAGTCGGGGCCTCTGGAAACACCATATATTTT. Residues: CASSVGPQGVGASGNTIYF.

This clone was counted once. CDR3 region: CASRKGRDAYNEQFF. The CDR3 DNA reads TGTGCCAGCAGGAAGGGGCGCGACGCCTACAATGAGCAGTTCTTC. The V gene is TRBV6-5, the J gene TRBJ2-1, with D tentatively TRBD1 (5 bases). Trimming stripped 6 bases from V and 2 bases from J, with 14 bases between. This CDR3 has 15 amino acids. CDR1 and CDR2 (germline): MNHEY, SVGAGI.

This chain links TRBV7-2 with TRBJ2-1; 7 positions match TRBD2. The trim removed 5 bases at V and 4 bases at J, leaving 11 bases unmatched. CDR1 and CDR2 from the germline V gene are SGHTA and FQGNSA. This CDR3 is 16 amino acids long. CDR3 in amino acids: CASSQRASGLYNEQFF. The CDR3, as DNA: TGTGCCAGCAGCCAGCGGGCTAGCGGCCTATACAATGAGCAGTTCTTC.

This clone has just one count. The chain couples TRBV19 to TRBJ1-6; D is unclear. Germline V lookup: CDR1 LNHDA, CDR2 SQIVND (reference sequence). This CDR3 spans 14 amino acids. The V gene lost 3 bases and the J gene lost 7 bases, with 10 bases spanning the gap. CDR3 protein: CASSIGVGNSPLHF. CDR3 DNA sequence: TGTGCCAGTAGTATCGGGGTGGGGAATTCACCCCTCCACTTT.

This clone was detected ten times or more. This sequence joins TRBV28 and TRBJ1-2, with D hard to call. The CDR3 runs to 12 residues. The germline gives CDR1 MDHEN, CDR2 SYDVKM. V gave up 6 bases and J gave up 4 bases, with 9 bases separating them. CDR3 sequence: CASSSNSYGYTF. The CDR3 nucleotides read TGTGCCAGCAGCTCCAACTCCTATGGCTACACCTTC.

The rearrangement uses TRBV27 and TRBJ2-7, with 8 bases identical to TRBD1. V gave up 3 bases and J gave up 3 bases; unmatched junction bases: 7. CDR3 size: 15 residues. Germline loops: CDR1 MNHEY, CDR2 SMNVEV (reference sequence). CDR3 in amino acids: CASSFLGQGYYEQYF. CDR3 nucleotide sequence: TGTGCCAGCAGTTTCCTAGGACAGGGATACTACGAGCAGTACTTC.

A few counts support this clone. The chain recombines TRBV10-3 with TRBJ2-7; 12 bases align to TRBD2. The CDR3 totals 16 residues. Trimming at V came to 10 bases and at J to 0 bases, leaving 10 bases not matched to a gene. The germline V gene has CDR1 ENHRY and CDR2 SYGVKD. CDR3 sequence (DNA): TGTGCCACCCGAACCACTAGCGGGAGGAGCTCCTACGAGCAGTACTTC. This codes for CATRTTSGRSSYEQYF.

The V and J genes are TRBV9 and TRBJ1-3, with D perhaps TRBD1 (6 bases). Trimming shortened V by 3 bases and J by 0 bases, and 13 bases separated the two germline ends. Germline lookup yields CDR1 SGDLS and CDR2 YYNGEE. The CDR3 extends over 16 amino acids. The CDR3 spells CASSAAGGHSGNTIYF. CDR3 coding DNA: TGTGCCAGCAGCGCCGCCGGGGGGCACTCTGGAAACACCATATATTTT.